The clone carrying this TCR beta chain appeared a single time. Its specificity is unknown. The conserved phenylalanine or tryptophan normally closing the CDR3 is absent here, so this likely arose from a read error. Because the CDR3's place on the DNA is in doubt, the DNA is left out and the CDR3 is given as listed by TCRdb. Patients were excluded for uncontrolled infection, other autoimmune disease, pregnancy or lactation. Diagnoses rested on clinical symptoms, serum thyroxine and TRAb, thyroid ultrasound and orbital computed tomography. TCR beta CDR3 regions were amplified from RNA. In the first-round RT-PCR of the TCR CDR3, the HTBI primer set was used. MiXCR was run by TCRdb on the multiplex PCR reads, yielding one entry per CDR3 protein. This table holds about 46,000 distinct CDR3 sequences, 49% found once. The sample originates from a study of T cells in Graves' hyperthyroidism and ophthalmopathy. General observations from the study: Separation of ophthalmopathy from stable hyperthyroidism was achieved by a 13 V-J model.

The CDR3 region is 8 residues in length, termini included. CDR1 and CDR2 (germline): MDHEN, SYDVKM. The sample consisted of peripheral blood or thyroid tissue (not recorded which). V gene TRBV28 combines with J gene TRBJ2-5; the listed D gene, TRBD1, was not tested against the DNA. The receptor comes from a woman between 45 and 65 years old with Graves' hyperthyroidism. CDR3 in amino acids: CASSPPGT.